This section outlines one T cell receptor beta chain sequence together with its context. Its target antigen remains unknown. No base-level quality is on record; no much larger clone is a single base apart. This sample was taken from a study of cytotoxic CD8 clonotypes in ibrutinib-treated CLL listed by TCRdb under 2021. Turning to the overall study: The cohort had around twelve relapsed/refractory and 15 treatment-naive patients; fewer than 18 were IGHV unmutated. Longitudinal samples were available for about 30% of the 86 trial participants. Responses were partial in around 25 patients and complete in 2; after median around 65 months follow-up, about 14 stayed in remission and about twelve progressed. Samples at response were collected after a median of 12 months of treatment, with a range of about 6 to 36 months. Every remission and progressive disease sample was obtained while ibrutinib was still being received by the patients. Cryopreserved peripheral blood mononuclear cells were obtained prior to treatment, at the time of response, and at either disease progression or sustained remission. An average of about 260,000 productive templates and 94,082 productive rearrangements was obtained per sample. On the study overall, not on this receptor specifically: An increase in clonality was observed at ibrutinib response, with clonality remaining stable during sustained remission and falling back toward baseline at progression. Sampling times were not matched between sustained-remission and progressing patients, and lymph node repertoires were not studied. Public clonotypes were rare and either shrank or stayed stable during treatment, and the rise in clonality at ibrutinib response reflected expansion of private clonotypes. At baseline, clonality was higher than in age-matched healthy donors and showed a strong correlation with circulating CD8+ T-cell counts.

From a lookup of the germline V gene (reference sequence), CDR1 and CDR2 are GTSNPN and SVGIG. The CDR3 starts with the cysteine, ends with the phenylalanine, and has 13 residues. Only the CDR3 part of the read is kept: 39 bases, read in frame from the first base. V drops 7 bases and J drops 0 bases, leaving 9 bases in between. The time point tag for this specimen amounts to: approximately 25 months on ibrutinib. For TCR beta library preparation, approximately 2 micrograms of genomic DNA were isolated from cryopreserved PBMCs. High-throughput TCR beta sequencing was performed on longitudinal blood samples from CLL patients receiving ibrutinib monotherapy. The patients took part in an open-label, single-center phase 2 trial of ibrutinib monotherapy. On a MiSeq, deep resolution sequencing aimed for a depth between 1 in 1 million and 1 in 200,000 T cells, with each clonotype covered approximately 10x on average. TCR beta libraries were generated with the immunoSEQ hsTCRB Kit. Turning to the authors' computational methods: ImmunoSEQ Data Assistant and ImmunoSEQ Analyzer were used for data analysis, and V, D and J genes were assigned according to IMGT definitions. Clonality was computed as one minus normalized Shannon entropy of productive rearrangement frequencies, ranging from 0 to 1. Public clonotype analysis was restricted to overrepresented clonotypes comprising at least 0.05% of each patient's repertoire. Some 14 age-matched healthy donor repertoires from immuneACCESS served as clonality controls. TCRdb took this table from immuneACCESS and kept in-frame rearrangements with V and J called. Such tables lack part of the clones; where checked against another copy, unresolved V genes explain under half of the gap, and the rest is unexplained. The V and J calls and clone size were taken over from that table, and D and trimming were inferred from the DNA. In this sample the table shows 90,000 to 150,000 clones, 55% to 75% of which occur a single time. The top ten constitute 37% of the sample.

The sequence was obtained from a human donor with chronic lymphocytic leukemia. The starting material was PBMCs, obtained after 24 months of ibrutinib treatment. The rearranged chain carries TRBV30 and TRBJ1-4; TRBD1 is perhaps the D gene, given 6 matching bases. The nucleotide sequence reads as follows: TGTGCCTTAAACAGGGCAACTAATGAAAAACTGTTTTTT. It codes for CALNRATNEKLFF. With the portions outside the CDR3 filled from the reference TRBV30 and TRBJ1-4 genes, the complete variable region becomes SQTIHQWPATLVQPVGSPLSLECTVEGTSNPNLYWYRQAAGRGLQLLFYSVGIGQISSEVPQNLSASRPQDRQFILSSKKLLLSDSGFYLCALNRATNEKLFFGSGTQLSVL.